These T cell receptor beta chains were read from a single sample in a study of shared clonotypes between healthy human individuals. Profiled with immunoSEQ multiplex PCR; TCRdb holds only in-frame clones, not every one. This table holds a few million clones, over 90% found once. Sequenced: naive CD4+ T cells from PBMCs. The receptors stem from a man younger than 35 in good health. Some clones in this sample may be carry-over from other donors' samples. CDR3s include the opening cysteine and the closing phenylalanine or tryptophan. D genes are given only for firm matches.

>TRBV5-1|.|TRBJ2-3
CASSLDTHTQYF
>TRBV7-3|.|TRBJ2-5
CASSSTGGVGETQYF
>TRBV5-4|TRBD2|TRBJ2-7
CASSPSGTSGSNEQYF
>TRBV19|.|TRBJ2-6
CASSTSGHPGANVLTF
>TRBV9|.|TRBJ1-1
CASSSEPRNTEAFF
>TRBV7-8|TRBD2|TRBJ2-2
CASGARLAGANTGELFF
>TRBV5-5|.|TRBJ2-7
CASSFAPTDYEQYF
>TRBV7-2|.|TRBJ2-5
CASSRGPNQETQYF
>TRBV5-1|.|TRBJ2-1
CASSLGINNEQFF
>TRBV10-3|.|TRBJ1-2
CAISESGGRDYGYTF
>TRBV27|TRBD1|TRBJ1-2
CASSPRQGGDYGYTF
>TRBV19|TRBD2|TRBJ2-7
CASRQTSGRRYEQYF
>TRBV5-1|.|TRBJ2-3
CASSPSTRKATDTQYF
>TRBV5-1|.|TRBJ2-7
CASSLVGAIYEQYF
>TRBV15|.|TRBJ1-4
CATSAQGPNEKLFF
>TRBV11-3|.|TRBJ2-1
CASSLVRGRERNEQFF
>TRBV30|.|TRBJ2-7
CACPQAEPYEQYF
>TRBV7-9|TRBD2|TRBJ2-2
CASSGRTSGRQTGELFF
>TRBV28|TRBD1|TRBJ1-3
CASSIQGAGGNTIYF
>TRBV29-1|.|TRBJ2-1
CSVGALGSYNEQFF
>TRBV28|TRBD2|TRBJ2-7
CASSLPGGPLHF
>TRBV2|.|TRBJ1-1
CASSGSGRNTEAFF
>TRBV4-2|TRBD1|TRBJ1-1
CASSLGQPMNTEAFF
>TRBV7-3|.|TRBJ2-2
CASSSARGDTGELFF
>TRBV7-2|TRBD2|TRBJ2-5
CASSLGTSGSSPYF
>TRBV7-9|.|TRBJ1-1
CASSPPGAKTEAFF
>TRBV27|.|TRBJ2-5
CASSLLDRQETQYF
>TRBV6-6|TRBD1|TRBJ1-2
CASSYRDRGGYGYTF
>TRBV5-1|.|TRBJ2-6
CASSRASGANVLTF
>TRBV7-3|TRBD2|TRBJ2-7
CASSLGLAGEQYF
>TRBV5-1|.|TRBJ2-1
CASSPDGDEQQFF
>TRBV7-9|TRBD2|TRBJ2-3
CASSLVPSGRHTSTDTQYF
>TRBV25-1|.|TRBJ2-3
CASRDISSGGSTDTQYF
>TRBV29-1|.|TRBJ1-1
CSVERVGGETEAFF
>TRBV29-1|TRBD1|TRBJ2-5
CSVEGEGARETQYF
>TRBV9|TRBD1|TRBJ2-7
CASSIRPSGQGDEQYF
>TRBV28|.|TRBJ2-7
CASSFVYEQYF
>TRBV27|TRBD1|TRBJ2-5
CASRGTGRETQYF